Below are 30 T cell receptor beta chains sequenced from a single sample in a study of cytomegalovirus exposure and HLA in healthy donors. It was with 60 Vbeta and 13 Jbeta primers that the PCR ran. Method: immunoSEQ multiplex PCR; TCRdb's copy keeps in-frame clones and lacks some. The table records over 150,000 clones, about 77% of them present only once. What was sequenced was PBMCs. Every receptor here comes from a young woman in good health and CMV-seronegative.

The rearrangement uses TRBV14 and TRBJ2-7; TRBD1 matches at 9 bases. The V segment lost 3 bases and the J segment 3 bases; nucleotides outside the gene matches: 6. This CDR3 contains 15 residues. Germline CDR1 SGHDN, CDR2 FVKESK. As DNA, the CDR3 is TGTGCCAGCAGCCACCGGGACAGGGTTTACTACGAGCAGTACTTC. Amino acid sequence: CASSHRDRVYYEQYF.

The chain carries TRBV6-1 and TRBJ2-7, with D perhaps TRBD1 (6 bases). Germline lookup yields CDR1 MNHNS and CDR2 SASEGT. V lost 1 base to trimming and J lost 10 bases, with 17 bases between them. The CDR3 is made up of 14 amino acids. The DNA of the CDR3 is TGTGCCAGCAGTGAAGGGGGGACAAGGAATAGCCAGTACTTC. Protein sequence: CASSEGGTRNSQYF.

This chain joins TRBV2 and TRBJ1-1; the match to TRBD1 covers 8 bases. This CDR3 has 14 residues. The V gene end was trimmed by 4 bases and the J gene end by 3 bases; junction bases not matched to a gene: 4. Germline lookup yields CDR1 SNHLY and CDR2 FYNNEI. The CDR3 region is CASSAGGSHTEAFF. The CDR3 region has the DNA TGTGCCAGCAGTGCAGGGGGCTCCCACACTGAAGCTTTCTTT.

The rearrangement uses TRBV11-3 and TRBJ2-2, with a possible D match to TRBD2 (5 bases). Germline loops: CDR1 SGHNT, CDR2 YENEEA. Trimming took off 2 bases at V and 7 bases at J, with 8 bases between the two ends. The CDR3 is made up of 13 amino acids. The CDR3 coding sequence is TGTGCCAGCAGCTTATATGAGGGCGGGGAGCTGTTTTTT. Translated, it gives CASSLYEGGELFF.

In regard to this clone: At the DNA level, this CDR3 is encoded by other sequences in the same sample as well. The chain links TRBV5-4 to TRBJ2-7, with D perhaps TRBD1 (5 bases). CDR1 and CDR2 from the germline V gene are SGHNT and YYREEE (reference sequence). The CDR3 is made up of 13 amino acids. The V gene lost 1 base and the J gene lost 2 bases, with 7 bases spanning the gap. CDR3 in DNA: TGTGCCAGCAGCTTGCAGGGCCCCTACGAGCAGTACTTC. Its protein is CASSLQGPYEQYF.

This clone was seen more than once but under ten times. This chain's CDR3 is CAWSLRTGLVFF. The CDR3 bases are TGTGCCTGGAGTCTCAGGACAGGGCTGGTGTTTTTT. The chain couples TRBV30 to TRBJ1-4; 8 nucleotides align to TRBD1. The CDR3 consists of 12 residues. The germline V gene has CDR1 GTSNPN and CDR2 SVGIG (reference sequence). The V and J ends lost 2 bases and 15 bases, in that order; junction bases with no gene match: 8.

This clone was recorded a few times. The CDR3 region is CAISEITGDTEAFF. CDR3 bases: TGTGCCATCAGTGAGATAACAGGGGACACTGAAGCTTTCTTT. J is TRBJ1-1 and V is TRBV10-3, with TRBD1 matching over 7 bases. Germline values: CDR1 ENHRY, CDR2 SYGVKD. The CDR3 totals 14 residues. The ends lost 2 bases at V and 3 bases at J; junction bases unmatched: 3.

The rearrangement links TRBV19 to TRBJ1-5; perhaps TRBD1 as D (6 bases). The CDR3 covers 12 residues. The V and J ends lost 7 bases and 10 bases respectively, with 14 bases between them. In germline, CDR1 is LNHDA, CDR2 SQIVND (reference sequence). CDR3 sequence reads: CASTHRGQPQHF. CDR3 nucleotides: TGTGCCAGTACCCACCGGGGACAACCCCAGCATTTT.

V usage is TRBV5-4 and J usage is TRBJ2-4; 8 bases match TRBD1. In germline, CDR1 is SGHNT, CDR2 YYREEE (reference sequence). The CDR3 loop spans 15 amino acids. V was pared by 3 bases and J by 7 bases, with 9 bases of the junction left unmatched. The DNA of the CDR3 is TGTGCCAGCAGCTCGCTCAGGGACAGGACGAACATTCAGTACTTC. It specifies CASSSLRDRTNIQYF. The whole variable domain, remainder taken from reference TRBV5-4 and TRBJ2-4, is ETGVTQSPTHLIKTRGQQVTLRCSSQSGHNTVSWYQQALGQGPQFIFQYYREEENGRGNFPPRFSGLQFPNYSSELNVNALELDDSALYLCASSSLRDRTNIQYFGAGTRLSVL.

The CDR3 is CSTTSGEETQYF. DNA of the CDR3: TGCAGCACGACTAGCGGGGAGGAGACCCAGTACTTC. V is TRBV29-1 and J is TRBJ2-5; 11 bases match TRBD2. With 8 bases clipped from V and 5 bases from J, the junction kept 4 bases outside the gene matches. This CDR3 comprises 12 residues. The germline V gene has CDR1 SQVTM and CDR2 ANQGSEA. Variable domain in full (rest from reference TRBV29-1 and TRBJ2-5): SAVISQKPSRDICQRGTSLTIQCQVDSQVTMMFWYRQQPGQSLTLIATANQGSEATYESGFVIDKFPISRPNLTFSTLTVSNMSPEDSSIYLCSTTSGEETQYFGPGTRLLVL.

The V and J genes are TRBV5-4 and TRBJ2-5; 10 nucleotides align to TRBD2. Matching the DNA end better, TRBJ2-7 makes the J call doubtful. Germline V lookup: CDR1 SGHNT, CDR2 YYREEE (reference sequence). The CDR3 has 15 amino acids. CDR3 sequence reads: CASSLPLAGVSEQYF. CDR3 bases: TGTGCCAGCAGCCTTCCTCTAGCGGGAGTTAGCGAGCAGTACTTC.

The chain joins TRBV12-5 to TRBJ1-2; the D gene is possibly TRBD1 (6 bases). V lost 4 bases to trimming and J lost 8 bases, with 11 bases between them. Germline V gene data show CDR1 as LGHNT and CDR2 as FRNRAP. The CDR3 runs 12 residues. CDR3 DNA: TGTGCTAGTGGTTCTACAGGGCCCGGCTACACCTTC. This translates into CASGSTGPGYTF.

The genes are TRBV29-1 and TRBJ2-1; 7 positions agree with TRBD1. Germline loops: CDR1 SQVTM, CDR2 ANQGSEA. The V and J ends lost 1 base and 3 bases, in that order; junction bases with no gene match: 6. The CDR3 contains 15 residues. The CDR3 DNA follows: TGCAGCGTTGAAGGCGGCCGGGACAGCTACAATGAGCAGTTCTTC. This translates into CSVEGGRDSYNEQFF.

The chain uses TRBV7-9 and TRBJ2-5, with TRBD1 as a possible D gene (5 bases). The CDR3 runs 18 residues. CDR1 and CDR2 from the germline V gene are SEHNR and FQNEAQ (reference sequence). V lost 2 bases and J 4 bases, leaving 23 bases between the germline ends. The CDR3 spells CASSLRTGAAGWRETQYF. The CDR3 DNA follows: TGTGCCAGCAGCTTAAGAACTGGGGCGGCAGGGTGGCGAGAGACCCAGTACTTC.

This chain links TRBV27 with TRBJ1-1, with 8 bases aligning to TRBD1. CDR1 and CDR2 (germline): MNHEY, SMNVEV (reference sequence). The CDR3 spans 17 residues. Losses at the gene ends were 2 bases for V and 2 bases for J; bases not matched to a gene: 10. This CDR3 is CASSLRTPGGSNTEAFF. The DNA for the CDR3 is TGTGCCAGCAGTTTACGTACACCAGGGGGCTCCAACACTGAAGCTTTCTTT.

In its sample, this clone was seen a few times. This chain connects TRBV5-6 to TRBJ1-2; possible D gene TRBD1, 6 bases. Trimming took 2 bases from V and 5 from J, leaving 16 bases between them. From germline, CDR1 is SGHDT and CDR2 YYEEEE. The CDR3 spans 15 residues. This CDR3 reads CASSFTLTGLYGYTF. CDR3 sequence (DNA): TGTGCCAGCAGCTTTACCTTAACAGGGTTATATGGCTACACCTTC.

V usage is TRBV28 and J usage is TRBJ2-2, with 9 bases fitting TRBD1. CDR1 is MDHEN and CDR2 is SYDVKM in the germline V gene. After removal of 2 bases from V and 8 bases from J, the junction contained 6 bases not matched to a gene. This CDR3 spans 15 amino acids. CDR3 sequence (DNA): TGTGCCAGCAGTTTAACCGGGACAGGGCTAGGGGAGCTGTTTTTT. Amino acids: CASSLTGTGLGELFF.

This chain links TRBV7-9 with TRBJ1-2; no clear D. The V end was cut by 5 bases, the J end by 7 bases, with 11 bases between. The CDR3 is made up of 12 amino acids. The V gene's germline CDR1 is SEHNR and CDR2 FQNEAQ (reference sequence). DNA of the CDR3: TGTGCCAGCAGCAGACCGGGAGGTGGCTACACCTTC. Amino acids: CASSRPGGGYTF. The variable domain in full, completed from reference TRBV7-9 and TRBJ1-2, reads DTGVSQNPRHKITKRGQNVTFRCDPISEHNRLYWYRQTLGQGPEFLTYFQNEAQLEKSRLLSDRFSAERPKGSFSTLEIQRTEQGDSAMYLCASSRPGGGYTFGSGTRLTVV.

V is TRBV5-1 and J is TRBJ2-7; D is perhaps TRBD1 (6 bases). This CDR3 is built from 14 residues. Germline loops: CDR1 SGHRS, CDR2 YFSETQ. V dropped 0 bases and J dropped 4 bases, with 11 bases sitting between them. The CDR3 sequence is CASSLVGGRYEQYF. DNA of the CDR3: TGCGCCAGCAGCTTGGTAGGGGGAAGGTACGAGCAGTACTTC.

Only a few counts were recorded for this clone. The V gene is TRBV30, the J gene TRBJ2-1; the match to TRBD2 covers 10 bases. J lost 0 bases, V lost 4 bases, and 9 bases had no gene match. Germline assignment: CDR1 GTSNPN and CDR2 SVGIG (reference sequence). The CDR3 is made up of 17 amino acids. CDR3 in DNA: TGTGCCTGGAACGGGGTAGCGGGAGGCCACTCCTACAATGAGCAGTTCTTC. Amino acid sequence: CAWNGVAGGHSYNEQFF.

This clone was found once. DNA of the CDR3: TGTGCCTGGAGTGGGTTAATCAGGGGAACTGAAGCTTTCTTT. This sequence encodes CAWSGLIRGTEAFF. The gene calls are TRBV30 and TRBJ1-1; TRBD1 is a possible D gene (6 bases). Between the trimmed V and J ends, which lost 1 base and 5 bases, there was a span of 14 bases. Per the germline V gene, CDR1 is GTSNPN and CDR2 is SVGIG (reference sequence). The CDR3 has 14 amino acids.

The V and J genes are TRBV6-5 and TRBJ2-7; 9 nucleotides match TRBD2. Germline loops: CDR1 MNHEY, CDR2 SVGAGI. The V and J ends lost 6 bases and 1 base, in that order; junction bases with no gene match: 7. The CDR3 has 15 amino acids. CDR3 sequence: CASRAPTSGSYEQYF. In DNA form, the CDR3 reads TGTGCCAGCAGAGCCCCGACTAGCGGTTCCTACGAGCAGTACTTC.

The CDR3 here is CASSRFLGANVLTF. CDR3 nucleotides: TGTGCCAGCAGCCGCTTCCTAGGGGCCAACGTCCTGACTTTC. The chain combines TRBV7-9 with TRBJ2-6; D is uncertain. CDR1 and CDR2 from the germline V gene are SEHNR and FQNEAQ (reference sequence). The CDR3 is 14 residues long. V lost 5 bases to trimming and J lost 4 bases, with 9 bases between them. The variable domain in full, completed from reference TRBV7-9 and TRBJ2-6, reads DTGVSQNPRHKITKRGQNVTFRCDPISEHNRLYWYRQTLGQGPEFLTYFQNEAQLEKSRLLSDRFSAERPKGSFSTLEIQRTEQGDSAMYLCASSRFLGANVLTFGAGSRLTVL.

The V and J genes are TRBV28 and TRBJ2-1; TRBD2 aligns across 8 bases. The V gene end was trimmed by 11 bases and the J gene end by 9 bases; junction bases not matched to a gene: 15. Germline V CDR1 and CDR2: MDHEN, SYDVKM. The CDR3 consists of 14 residues. The CDR3 sequence: CAGKEAGEKTEQFF. The CDR3 bases are TGTGCCGGCAAAGAAGCGGGAGAAAAGACTGAGCAGTTCTTC.

This clone was counted once. The chain combines TRBV9 with TRBJ2-7; D is perhaps TRBD1 (6 bases). V lost 3 bases and J lost 2, with 12 bases in between. In germline, CDR1 is SGDLS, CDR2 YYNGEE. The CDR3 covers 14 residues. DNA of the CDR3: TGTGCCAGCAGCGCGGACAGACTAACCTACGAGCAGTACTTC. Translation: CASSADRLTYEQYF.

The chain couples TRBV27 to TRBJ1-4; D is perhaps TRBD1 (6 bases). V was cut by 6 bases and J by 8 bases, with 10 bases left in between. This CDR3 contains 12 residues. Germline loops: CDR1 MNHEY, CDR2 SMNVEV (reference sequence). This chain's CDR3 is CASRQGYEKLFF. CDR3 nucleotide sequence: TGTGCCAGCAGGCAGGGGTACGAAAAACTGTTTTTT. Full variable domain (rest looked up from reference TRBV27 and TRBJ1-4): EAQVTQNPRYLITVTGKKLTVTCSQNMNHEYMSWYRQDPGLGLRQIYYSMNVEVTDKGDVPEGYKVSRKEKRNFPLILESPSPNQTSLYFCASRQGYEKLFFGSGTQLSVL.

V gene TRBV6-1 combines with J gene TRBJ2-7, with D hard to call. Germline V CDR1 and CDR2: MNHNS, SASEGT. Trimming removed 6 bases from V and 4 bases from J, with 7 bases in between. The CDR3 has 11 residues. CDR3 sequence (DNA): TGTGCCAGCAGCCCAGAATACGAGCAGTACTTC. This translates into CASSPEYEQYF.

This clone occurred a few times. The chain combines TRBV5-1 with TRBJ2-2; 9 nucleotides agree with TRBD1. Germline loops: CDR1 SGHRS, CDR2 YFSETQ. The CDR3 runs 20 residues. V dropped 5 bases and J dropped 5; count of bases not matched to a gene: 22. CDR3 residues: CASSLTGGLPGQGKTGELFF. The CDR3 nucleotides are TGCGCCAGCAGTCTTACGGGGGGCCTCCCGGGACAGGGTAAAACCGGGGAGCTGTTTTTT.

The chain carries TRBV29-1 and TRBJ2-3; 8 bases fit TRBD2. The germline V gene has CDR1 SQVTM and CDR2 ANQGSEA. CDR3 length: 13 amino acids. V gave up 6 bases and J gave up 4 bases; unmatched junction bases: 6. The CDR3 loop is CSVDPGGADTQYF. The DNA for the CDR3 is TGCAGCGTCGACCCGGGGGGGGCAGATACGCAGTATTTT.

The J gene is TRBJ1-2, the V gene TRBV5-1; perhaps TRBD1 as D (5 bases). Trimming pared 1 base from V and 4 bases from J, leaving 8 bases between. CDR1 and CDR2 from the germline V gene are SGHRS and YFSETQ. The CDR3 has 13 amino acids. The CDR3 sequence is CASSLIGGYGYTF. The DNA for the CDR3 is TGCGCCAGCAGCTTGATCGGGGGCTATGGCTACACCTTC.